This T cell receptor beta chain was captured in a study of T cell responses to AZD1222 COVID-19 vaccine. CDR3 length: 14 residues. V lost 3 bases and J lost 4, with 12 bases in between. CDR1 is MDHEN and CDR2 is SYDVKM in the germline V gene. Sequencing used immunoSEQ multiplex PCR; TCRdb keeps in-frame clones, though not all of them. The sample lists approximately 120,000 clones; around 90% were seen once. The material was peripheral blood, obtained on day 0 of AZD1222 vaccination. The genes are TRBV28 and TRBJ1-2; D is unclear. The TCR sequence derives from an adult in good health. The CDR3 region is CASSLDPTIYGYTF. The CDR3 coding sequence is TGTGCCAGCAGTTTGGACCCAACCATCTATGGCTACACCTTC.